These 22 T cell receptor beta chains were all obtained from the same sample, sequenced in a study of early T cells in non-severe SARS-CoV-2 infection. One entry per CDR3 protein, called by TCRdb with MiXCR from the 5' RACE reads. The sample includes about 40,000 distinct CDR3 sequences, 4.7% seen only once; the top ten take around 4.9%. The sample comprised whole blood. These receptors were obtained from an adult who was a healthcare worker with PCR-confirmed SARS-CoV-2 infection or an uninfected control (not recorded which).

Sample share makes this clonotype medium-sized (0.01 to 0.1%). The V gene is TRBV6-6, the J gene TRBJ1-1; D is ambiguous. The CDR3 contains 13 residues. Between the trimmed V and J ends, which lost 5 bases and 3 bases, there was a span of 10 bases. Germline V gene data show CDR1 as MNHNY and CDR2 as SVGAGI (reference sequence). CDR3 protein: CASSQDGDTEAFF. In nucleotides, the CDR3 is TGTGCCAGCAGTCAGGACGGAGACACTGAAGCTTTCTTT.

This rearrangement joins TRBV5-1 to TRBJ1-4, with D maybe TRBD1 (6 bases). CDR3 length equals 15 residues. Trimming stripped 4 bases from V and 3 bases from J, with 13 bases between. Germline CDR1 reads SGHRS; CDR2 reads YFSETQ. The CDR3 is CASSRSGVSNEKLFF. In DNA, the CDR3 is TGCGCCAGCAGCAGGTCAGGGGTCTCTAATGAAAAACTGTTTTTT.

This clonotype was recorded many times. The chain couples TRBV18 to TRBJ2-5; D is unresolved. CDR3 length: 15 amino acids. Trimming pared 0 bases from V and 4 bases from J, leaving 12 bases between. CDR1 and CDR2 (germline): KGHSH, LQKENI. The CDR3 region has the DNA TGTGCCAGCTCACCACCCTCCCTGGGCGGAGAGACCCAGTACTTC. It specifies CASSPPSLGGETQYF. The entire variable domain, with the rest obtained from reference TRBV18 and TRBJ2-5, is as follows: NAGVMQNPRHLVRRRGQEARLRCSPMKGHSHVYWYRQLPEEGLKFMVYLQKENIIDESGMPKERFSAEFPKEGPSILRIQQVVRGDSAAYFCASSPPSLGGETQYFGPGTRLLVL.

V usage is TRBV20-1 and J usage is TRBJ2-2, with 8 bases lining up with TRBD1. With 6 bases clipped from V and 0 bases from J, the junction kept 6 bases outside the gene matches. This CDR3 has 15 residues. Germline V gene sequence: CDR1 DFQATT, CDR2 SNEGSKA (reference sequence). DNA of the CDR3: TGCAGTGCCCAGGACAGGGTCGCGAACACCGGGGAGCTGTTTTTT. This codes for CSAQDRVANTGELFF.

This clonotype came up many times. The V call is TRBV7-9, the J call TRBJ1-4, with a weak D call TRBD1 (5 bases). The CDR3 sequence is 13 residues long. V was cut by 5 bases and J by 7 bases, with 11 bases left in between. Germline V lookup: CDR1 SEHNR, CDR2 FQNEAQ (reference sequence). CDR3 sequence reads: CASSAPGIEKLFF. The CDR3, as DNA: TGTGCCAGCAGCGCCCCAGGGATTGAAAAACTGTTTTTT.

The rearrangement links TRBV11-3 to TRBJ2-1; TRBD1 matches 8 bases. The CDR3 sequence is 16 residues long. V trimming: 5 bases; J trimming: 1 base; junction bases outside the gene matches: 7. Germline V gives CDR1 SGHNT, CDR2 YENEEA. CDR3 in amino acids: CASSPRDRGSYNEQFF. Here the CDR3 DNA reads TGTGCCAGCAGCCCCCGCGACAGGGGATCCTACAATGAGCAGTTCTTC.

The rearrangement uses TRBV24-1 and TRBJ2-3, with a tentative D call TRBD2 (5 bases). Trimming cost V 6 bases and J 2 bases, with 11 bases left between them. Germline CDR1 and CDR2: KGHDR and SFDVKD. The CDR3 runs to 14 residues. The CDR3 region is CATSSGSFTDTQYF. DNA for the CDR3: TGTGCCACCAGTAGCGGCAGTTTCACAGATACGCAGTATTTT.

This clonotype was seen many times. The chain uses TRBV15 and TRBJ2-5; D is ambiguous. This CDR3 is 12 amino acids long. The germline V and J ends were trimmed by 0 bases and 4 bases, with 3 bases remaining between them. CDR1 and CDR2 (germline): LNHNV, YYDKDF (reference sequence). Here the CDR3 reads CATSREGETQYF. DNA for the CDR3: TGTGCCACCAGCAGAGAAGGAGAGACCCAGTACTTC.

This clonotype was seen only a few times. The chain employs TRBV11-2 and TRBJ1-1, with D tentatively TRBD1 (6 bases). V was clipped by 0 bases and J by 6 bases, with 11 bases between them. This CDR3 region has 14 residues. Per germline, CDR1 SGHAT and CDR2 FQNNGV. CDR3 DNA sequence: TGTGCCAGCAGCTTAGAAGGGAAGGGGGCTGAAGCTTTCTTT. Residues: CASSLEGKGAEAFF. The whole variable domain, filled in from reference TRBV11-2 and TRBJ1-1, reads EAGVAQSPRYKIIEKRQSVAFWCNPISGHATLYWYQQILGQGPKLLIQFQNNGVVDDSQLPKDRFSAERLKGVDSTLKIQPAKLEDSAVYLCASSLEGKGAEAFFGQGTRLTVV.

This clonotype was counted ten times or more. CDR3 DNA: TGTGCCACATCACGGCTCGGGTCTCAGCTAGGATATGGCTACACCTTC. Its protein product is CATSRLGSQLGYGYTF. The V and J genes are TRBV19 and TRBJ1-2; no clear D. Germline V lookup: CDR1 LNHDA, CDR2 SQIVND (reference sequence). CDR3 length: 16 amino acids. Deletions cut 10 bases from V and 5 bases from J, with 26 bases between. The complete variable domain, with remaining parts taken from reference TRBV19 and TRBJ1-2, reads DGGITQSPKYLFRKEGQNVTLSCEQNLNHDAMYWYRQDPGQGLRLIYYSQIVNDFQKGDIAEGYSVSREKKESFPLTVTSAQKNPTAFYLCATSRLGSQLGYGYTFGSGTRLTVV.

This clonotype was detected many times. The rearrangement uses TRBV5-4 and TRBJ2-7; 7 positions match TRBD1. Germline-derived CDR1 and CDR2 are SGHNT and YYREEE (reference sequence). The junction had 8 bases not matched to a gene; V was cut back by 0 bases and J by 5 bases. This CDR3 contains 15 residues. The CDR3 loop is CASSLVRQGNHEQYF. In nucleotides, the CDR3 is TGTGCCAGCAGCTTGGTAAGACAGGGTAACCACGAGCAGTACTTC.

This clonotype was observed at least ten times. The chain carries TRBV12-3 or TRBV12-4 and TRBJ1-1; D is possibly TRBD1 (6 bases). Trimming left V 2 bases short and J 3 bases short, with 7 bases between. This CDR3 has 13 residues. The CDR3 region has the DNA TGTGCCAGCAGTTTAAAGGGGGACACTGAAGCTTTCTTT. This translates into CASSLKGDTEAFF.

There are many counts of this clonotype. The J gene is TRBJ2-1, the V gene TRBV10-3, with D maybe TRBD1 (5 bases). Germline CDR1 and CDR2: ENHRY and SYGVKD. Trimming pared 6 bases from V and 7 bases from J, leaving 22 bases between. CDR3 size: 16 residues. CDR3 sequence (DNA): TGTGCCATCAGGGCTAGTGTGGTCAGGCCAGGGAATGAGCAGTTCTTC. Its translation is CAIRASVVRPGNEQFF.

The V gene is TRBV5-1, the J gene TRBJ2-7; no reliable D call. The germline gives CDR1 SGHRS, CDR2 YFSETQ. The CDR3 is 14 residues long. Trimming left V 1 base short and J 2 bases short, with 10 bases between. The CDR3 nucleotides read TGCGCCAGCAGCTTGATCGGCACAGCCTACGAGCAGTACTTC. Translated, it gives CASSLIGTAYEQYF.

This clonotype showed up many times. The junction differs from germline at one of its ends, possibly a read error. The rearrangement links TRBV20-1 to TRBJ2-3, with TRBD1 identical over 9 bases. CDR1 is DFQATT, CDR2 SNEGSKA, per germline (reference sequence). CDR3 length equals 15 residues. The CDR3 reads CSARAGQGRTDTQYF. In DNA, the CDR3 is TGCAGTGCTAGAGCCGGACAGGGGAGGACAGATACTCAGTATTTT.

The table lists this clonotype with many counts. The chain combines TRBV7-2 with TRBJ2-7; 11 bases fit TRBD2. With 2 bases clipped from V and 3 bases from J, the junction kept 0 bases outside the gene matches. CDR1 and CDR2 (germline): SGHTA, FQGNSA. The CDR3 runs to 14 residues. The CDR3 nucleotides are TGTGCCAGCAGCTTACTAGCGGGGGGCTACGAGCAGTACTTC. It encodes CASSLLAGGYEQYF.

This clonotype was found many times. The CDR3 reads CASSLRLGGNTEAFF. In DNA form, the CDR3 reads TGTGCCAGCAGCTTGAGGCTGGGGGGGAACACTGAAGCTTTCTTT. V usage is TRBV5-4 and J usage is TRBJ1-1; D is possibly TRBD1 (5 bases). The CDR3 spans 15 residues. With 1 base removed from V and 1 base from J, the gap between germline ends came to 11 bases. Germline values: CDR1 SGHNT, CDR2 YYREEE (reference sequence).

This clonotype was detected a few times. The gene calls are TRBV5-1 and TRBJ2-1, with D tentatively TRBD2 (5 bases). The V and J ends lost 2 bases and 6 bases respectively, with 9 bases between them. The CDR3 extends over 13 amino acids. Per germline, CDR1 SGHRS and CDR2 YFSETQ. As DNA, the CDR3 is TGCGCCAGCAGCTTTGGAGGTATCAATGAGCAGTTCTTC. Encoded protein: CASSFGGINEQFF.

V usage is TRBV6-6 and J usage is TRBJ2-2, with a possible D match to TRBD1 (6 bases). CDR3 length equals 16 residues. V was clipped by 7 bases and J by 5 bases, with 20 bases between them. Germline values: CDR1 MNHNY, CDR2 SVGAGI (reference sequence). DNA for the CDR3: TGTGCCAGCATTTCTCCGCAGGGGATACCTACCGGGGAGCTGTTTTTT. It encodes CASISPQGIPTGELFF.

The V call is TRBV6-2 or TRBV6-3, the J call TRBJ2-7; 8 bases align to TRBD1. V was pared by 7 bases and J by 5 bases, with 7 bases of the junction left unmatched. Germline loops: CDR1 MNHEY, CDR2 SVGEGT. The CDR3 runs to 13 residues. The CDR3 loop is CASKGTGQDEQYF. In DNA form, the CDR3 reads TGTGCCAGCAAGGGGACAGGTCAGGACGAGCAGTACTTC.

CDR3 sequence (DNA): TGTGCCAGCAGTTCTCGGACCTACAATGAGCAGTTCTTC. Encoded protein: CASSSRTYNEQFF. The chain is built from TRBV6-2 or TRBV6-3 and TRBJ2-1; D unresolved. The length of the CDR3 is 13 residues. The ends were cut back, 4 bases at V and 2 bases at J, with 6 bases in the middle. Germline CDR1 is MNHEY and CDR2 is SVGEGT.

In its sample, this clonotype was seen many times. This chain uses TRBV24-1 with TRBJ2-1; perhaps D is TRBD1 or TRBD2 (7 bases each). The CDR3 sequence is 18 residues long. Germline CDR1 is KGHDR and CDR2 is SFDVKD. Trimming cost V 0 bases and J 7 bases, with 21 bases left between them. The CDR3 coding sequence is TGTGCCACCAGTGATTTGTCGGACCCAGGGGGAGGGAGGAATGAGCAGTTCTTC. Its protein product is CATSDLSDPGGGRNEQFF.